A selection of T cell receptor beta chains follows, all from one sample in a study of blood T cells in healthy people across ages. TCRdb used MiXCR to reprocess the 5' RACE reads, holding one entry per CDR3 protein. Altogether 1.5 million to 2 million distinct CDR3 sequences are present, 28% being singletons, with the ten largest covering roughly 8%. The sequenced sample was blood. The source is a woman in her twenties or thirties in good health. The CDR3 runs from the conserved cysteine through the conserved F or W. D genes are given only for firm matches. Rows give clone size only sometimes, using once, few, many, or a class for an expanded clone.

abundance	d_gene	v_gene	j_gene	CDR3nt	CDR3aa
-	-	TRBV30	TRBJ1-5	TGTGCCTGGGGCCCCGGACGGATTAGCGATCAGCCCCAGCATTTT	CAWGPGRISDQPQHF
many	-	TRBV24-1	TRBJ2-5	TGTGCCACCAGTGTCGCGGCAGCCGCGGAGACCCAGTACTTC	CATSVAAAAETQYF
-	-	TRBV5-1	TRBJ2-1	TGCGCCAGCAGCTTGAACCCGGCGGATGAGCAGTTCTTC	CASSLNPADEQFF
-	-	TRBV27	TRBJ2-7	TGTGCCAGCAGTTTATACGAGGGGAACTCCTACAATGAACAGTACTTC	CASSLYEGNSYNEQYF
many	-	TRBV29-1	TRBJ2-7	TGCAGCGCCAAGGATGGGGAGCAGTACTTC	CSAKDGEQYF
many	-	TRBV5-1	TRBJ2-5	TGCGCCAGCAGGCGACCCCAAGAGACCCAGTACTTC	CASRRPQETQYF
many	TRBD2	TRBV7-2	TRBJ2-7	TGTGCCAGCAGTCCCCGGACTAGCGGGACTTACGAGCAGTACTTC	CASSPRTSGTYEQYF
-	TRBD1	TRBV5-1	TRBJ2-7	TGCGCCAGCAGCCCCGGGACAGGCGAGTTGGAGCAGTACTTC	CASSPGTGELEQYF
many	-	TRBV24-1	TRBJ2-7	TGTGCCACCAGTGACCCGTACAGTTCCCCCTACGAGCAGTACTTC	CATSDPYSSPYEQYF
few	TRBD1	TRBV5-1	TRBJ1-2	TGCGCCAGCAGCTTACAGGGGTCTAGGAGCGGCTACACCTTC	CASSLQGSRSGYTF
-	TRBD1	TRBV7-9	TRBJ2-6	TGTGCCAGCAGCGGACAGGGGCTCCTGGGGGCCAACGTCCTGACTTTC	CASSGQGLLGANVLTF